Listed here is a single T cell receptor (beta chain). As yet, its antigen is unknown. These data come from a study of Ad26.COV2.S vaccination and SARS-CoV-2 variants. Study-level background: Ad26.COV2.S, an intramuscular injection, was given once or twice 56 days apart. The study, taken as a whole, reports: Responses of spike-specific T cells (both CD8+ and CD4+) reportedly showed substantial breadth after vaccination.

Described treatment: around 19 received Ad26.COV2.S at low or high dose, single or two shots; 5 received placebo; per-sample allocation not given. Specimens were obtained on day 63 following the first vaccine or placebo injection. CDR1 and CDR2 (germline): SGHVS, FQNEAQ. V lost 4 bases, J lost 2 bases, and 7 bases stayed unmatched. The CDR3 loop spans 15 amino acids. Sequenced by immunoSEQ multiplex PCR; TCRdb stores in-frame clones only, minus some. The sample contains over 400,000 clones, 92% of which appear only once. V is TRBV7-8 and J is TRBJ2-7; 8 bases align to TRBD2. This specimen consisted of peripheral blood, obtained in a trial of Ad26.COV2.S vaccine versus placebo. This TCR was recovered from a person aged 18-60 years who received the Ad26.COV2.S COVID-19 vaccine or a placebo. In DNA, the CDR3 is TGTGCCAGCAGCTCTTTAGCGGGGATCACCTACGAGCAGTACTTC. Its translation: CASSSLAGITYEQYF.